A selection of T cell receptor beta chains follows, all from one sample in a study of cytomegalovirus exposure and HLA in healthy donors. Repertoires were generated with immunoSEQ multiplex PCR, while TCRdb's copy carries only in-frame clones and drops some. Among some 150,000 clones listed, roughly 80% were seen once. The sequenced sample was PBMCs. The receptors shown here come from a male donor in good health and CMV-seronegative. The CDR3 runs from the conserved cysteine through the conserved F or W. Each record gives: V gene, CDR3 protein.

V gene: TRBV7-2; CDR3 protein: CASSITDSYEQYF
V gene: TRBV7-2; CDR3 protein: CASSLAGGLLDTQYF
V gene: TRBV7-9; CDR3 protein: CASSSTGMNTEAFF
V gene: TRBV21-1; CDR3 protein: CASSKWDKGWNTEAFF
V gene: TRBV6-5; CDR3 protein: CASQMNSNQPQHF
V gene: TRBV27; CDR3 protein: CASSRQGTRSTDTQYF
V gene: TRBV5-5; CDR3 protein: CASSLVDPGTGANSPLHF
V gene: TRBV11-2; CDR3 protein: CASSFTRGYNEQFF
V gene: TRBV19; CDR3 protein: CASSSIGGLGETQYF
V gene: TRBV6-5; CDR3 protein: CASSLNSDHNEQFF
V gene: TRBV7-9; CDR3 protein: CASSYERVTDTQYF
V gene: TRBV4-3; CDR3 protein: CASSQGAASGNTIYF
V gene: TRBV5-6; CDR3 protein: CASSLGGTYEQYF
V gene: TRBV10-3; CDR3 protein: CAIREFDSSYEQYF
V gene: TRBV28; CDR3 protein: CASSLRQENTIYF
V gene: TRBV27; CDR3 protein: CASSLQGWSEKLFF
V gene: TRBV7-3; CDR3 protein: CASSPDRGSINTQYF
V gene: TRBV29-1; CDR3 protein: CSAHGLTRETQYF
V gene: TRBV6-6; CDR3 protein: CASRRQGVEQYF
V gene: TRBV28; CDR3 protein: CASSLSGASGTEAFF
V gene: TRBV10-3; CDR3 protein: CAISEWDRGSSGNTIYF
V gene: TRBV6-1; CDR3 protein: CASSGSGDYGYTF
V gene: TRBV5-1; CDR3 protein: CASSLAPNTGELFF
V gene: TRBV28; CDR3 protein: CASSPTVPETQYF
V gene: TRBV9; CDR3 protein: CASSVGGPNTEAFF
V gene: TRBV6-5; CDR3 protein: CASSYGLRANVLTF
V gene: TRBV11-1; CDR3 protein: CASSLGPQETQYF
V gene: TRBV7-9; CDR3 protein: CASSFLAGGVSDEQFF
V gene: TRBV7-9; CDR3 protein: CASSLEGTDEQYF
V gene: TRBV7-9; CDR3 protein: CASSLPIGTSTYEQYF
V gene: TRBV7-2; CDR3 protein: CASSLRGLMGAGGLHEQYF
V gene: TRBV28; CDR3 protein: CASSPSGRSYNEQFF
V gene: TRBV9; CDR3 protein: CASSVGGGTTGELFF
V gene: TRBV6-5; CDR3 protein: CASSPRGATNEKLFF
V gene: TRBV6-5; CDR3 protein: CASSYSPGMGGYTF
V gene: TRBV7-2; CDR3 protein: CASSSSIQGGYGYTF
V gene: TRBV19; CDR3 protein: CASSPESGRLAKNIQYF
V gene: TRBV28; CDR3 protein: CASSADRGNTGELFF
V gene: TRBV12-2; CDR3 protein: CASRLGPLGDTIYF
V gene: TRBV10-1; CDR3 protein: CASIYTLGYGYTF